Below, 10 T cell receptor beta chains from the same sample are listed, as sequenced in a study of long-term antiretroviral therapy in people with HIV. At survey level, the immunoSEQ assay was run in its v3.0 version. This table comes from immunoSEQ multiplex PCR, and its TCRdb copy is limited to in-frame clones, with some not included. The sample yields under 30,000 clones, around 77% seen once. This sample comprised unsorted PBMCs, obtained 2.1 years after starting antiretroviral therapy. The receptor source for this set is a man aged 30 to 39 with HIV.

J is TRBJ1-2 and V is TRBV28, with TRBD1 identical over 8 bases. The trim removed 4 bases at V and 4 bases at J, leaving 8 bases unmatched. Germline CDR1 reads MDHEN; CDR2 reads SYDVKM. This CDR3 region has 15 residues. The CDR3 DNA follows: TGTGCCAGCAGTTCACGACAGGGGAAGGGCTATGGCTACACCTTC. Translating gives CASSSRQGKGYGYTF.

The rearrangement uses TRBV18 and TRBJ1-2; D is undetermined. The germline gives CDR1 KGHSH, CDR2 LQKENI. The CDR3 totals 18 residues. V was trimmed by 4 bases and J by 4 bases, leaving 25 bases between them. CDR3 nucleotide sequence: TGTGCCAGCTCACTACACGGGCACAAGGATTATTATTTCTATGGCTACACCTTC. The encoded protein is CASSLHGHKDYYFYGYTF.

This chain links TRBV28 with TRBJ2-2; 10 nucleotides match TRBD2. CDR1 is MDHEN and CDR2 is SYDVKM in the germline V gene. The CDR3 is 17 amino acids. V lost 3 bases to trimming and J lost 5 bases; unmatched junction nucleotides: 9. This CDR3 is CASSFLSGGALTGELFF. CDR3 bases: TGTGCCAGCAGTTTTTTAAGCGGGGGGGCCCTGACCGGGGAGCTGTTTTTT. The full variable domain, completed using reference TRBV28 and TRBJ2-2, is DVKVTQSSRYLVKRTGEKVFLECVQDMDHENMFWYRQDPGLGLRLIYFSYDVKMKEKGDIPEGYSVSREKKERFSLILESASTNQTSMYLCASSFLSGGALTGELFFGEGSRLTVL.

The chain recombines TRBV7-2 with TRBJ2-7; the match to TRBD1 covers 10 bases. Germline-derived CDR1 and CDR2 are SGHTA and FQGNSA. The CDR3 extends over 14 amino acids. V lost 1 base, J lost 3 bases, and 0 bases stayed unmatched. DNA of the CDR3: TGTGCCAGCAGCTTAGGGGACAGGGGCTACGAGCAGTACTTC. Its translation: CASSLGDRGYEQYF. The full variable domain, rest sourced from reference TRBV7-2 and TRBJ2-7, is GAGVSQSPSNKVTEKGKDVELRCDPISGHTALYWYRQSLGQGLEFLIYFQGNSAPDKSGLPSDRFSAERTGGSVSTLTIQRTQQEDSAVYLCASSLGDRGYEQYFGPGTRLTVT.

The chain joins TRBV5-8 to TRBJ2-3; perhaps TRBD1 as D (5 bases). CDR1 and CDR2 (germline): SGHTS, YDEGEE. The CDR3 is 15 amino acids. Trimming shortened V by 4 bases and J by 1 base, and 13 bases separated the two germline ends. CDR3 nucleotide sequence: TGTGCCAGCAGCCAATCCGGACATGGCACAGATACGCAGTATTTT. Its translation is CASSQSGHGTDTQYF.

The V and J genes are TRBV6-6 and TRBJ1-1; unclear D gene. V was cut by 3 bases and J by 5 bases, with 13 bases left in between. The V gene's germline CDR1 is MNHNY and CDR2 SVGAGI (reference sequence). CDR3 size: 14 residues. CDR3 DNA sequence: TGTGCCAGCAGTTATAGGGTCATGGGGACTGAAGCTTTCTTT. This encodes CASSYRVMGTEAFF.

This chain joins TRBV4-2 and TRBJ2-4; D possibly corresponds to TRBD1 (5 bases). The CDR3 loop spans 18 amino acids. V was shortened by 0 bases and J by 0 bases, with 15 bases between the two germline ends. The germline V gene has CDR1 LGHNA and CDR2 YNFKEQ. The CDR3 loop reads CASSQDLGRALAKNIQYF. CDR3 bases: TGTGCCAGCAGCCAAGATCTGGGCAGGGCACTAGCCAAAAACATTCAGTACTTC.

This chain links TRBV5-4 with TRBJ1-3, with unresolved D. CDR3 size: 13 residues. Deletions cut 0 bases from V and 4 bases from J, with 5 bases between. Germline CDR1 reads SGHNT; CDR2 reads YYREEE (reference sequence). CDR3: CASSLEVGNTIYF. The CDR3 region has the DNA TGTGCCAGCAGCTTGGAAGTAGGAAACACCATATATTTT.

CDR3 sequence (DNA): TGTGCCAGCAGCCCCCGACAGGACTACCAAGAGACCCAGTACTTC. Protein sequence: CASSPRQDYQETQYF. This chain joins TRBV28 and TRBJ2-5, with D possibly TRBD1 on 6 matching bases. CDR1 MDHEN and CDR2 SYDVKM come from the germline V gene. This CDR3 is built from 15 residues. V lost 6 bases, J lost 0 bases, and 14 bases lay in between.

This clone was observed once. The rearrangement uses TRBV5-1 and TRBJ2-2, with 8 bases that match TRBD1. Germline assignment: CDR1 SGHRS and CDR2 YFSETQ. This CDR3 is 18 amino acids long. Trimming cost V 0 bases and J 0 bases; bases outside gene matches: 7. The DNA for the CDR3 is TGCGCCAGCAGCTTGGGCGGGACAGGCTCAGCGAACACCGGGGAGCTGTTTTTT. Translated: CASSLGGTGSANTGELFF.